These T cell receptor beta chains were read from a single sample in a study of cytomegalovirus exposure and HLA in healthy donors. Only in-frame clones appear in the TCRdb table, and some are missing; sequencing was by immunoSEQ multiplex PCR. In the table there are about 160,000 clones, around 78% of which are singletons. Source material: PBMCs. The receptors were sampled from a woman between 40 and 55 years old in good health and CMV-seropositive. Each CDR3 is given with its conserved first and last residue. Each record gives: clone size, J gene, V gene, D gene, CDR3 protein, CDR3 DNA. D genes are given only for firm matches. Rows may omit the clone size; those that give it use once, few, many or a size class.

NA,TRBJ1-1,TRBV7-8,TRBD1,CASSLLRTGTEAFF,TGTGCCAGCAGCCTCCTCAGGACAGGCACTGAAGCTTTCTTT
NA,TRBJ1-6,TRBV28,NA,CVSSQNRLPNSPLHF,TGTGTCAGCAGTCAAAACAGGCTACCGAATTCACCCCTCCACTTT
NA,TRBJ2-7,TRBV5-4,TRBD1,CASSRQGYEQYF,TGTGCCAGCAGCCGACAGGGGTACGAGCAGTACTTC
once,TRBJ1-1,TRBV5-1,NA,CASSLSGQKNTEAFF,TGCGCCAGCAGCTTGAGTGGGCAGAAGAACACTGAAGCTTTCTTT
NA,TRBJ2-6,TRBV15,NA,CATSPKPAAGLTF,TGTGCCACCAGCCCTAAACCTGCGGCCGGCCTGACTTTC
NA,TRBJ1-3,TRBV9,NA,CASSGYSGNTIYF,TGTGCCAGCAGCGGTTATTCTGGAAACACCATATATTTT
NA,TRBJ1-1,TRBV7-9,NA,CASSFLRDTEAFF,TGTGCCAGCAGCTTTCTTCGGGACACTGAAGCTTTCTTT
few,TRBJ2-7,TRBV5-5,NA,CASTSGVSYEQYF,TGTGCCAGCACCTCCGGGGTGTCCTACGAGCAGTACTTC
once,TRBJ1-1,TRBV19,NA,CASKGRENTEAFF,TGTGCCAGTAAGGGCAGGGAGAACACTGAAGCTTTCTTT
NA,TRBJ1-2,TRBV20-1,NA,CSPDYGYTF,TGCAGCCCGGACTATGGCTACACCTTC
few,TRBJ2-5,TRBV7-8,TRBD1,CASSSPGTVQETQYF,TGTGCCAGCAGCTCTCCCGGGACAGTCCAAGAGACCCAGTACTTC
NA,TRBJ1-5,TRBV18,NA,CASSPQGDQPQHF,TGTGCCAGCTCACCACAGGGGGATCAGCCCCAGCATTTT
NA,TRBJ1-2,TRBV6-1,TRBD1,CASNQQGAAGGYTF,TGTGCCAGCAACCAACAGGGGGCAGCTGGAGGCTACACCTTC
NA,TRBJ2-1,TRBV18,TRBD1,CASSPMDRFKDNEQFF,TGTGCCAGCTCACCCATGGACAGGTTTAAGGACAATGAGCAGTTCTTC
NA,TRBJ1-5,TRBV5-1,NA,CASSQGGPNQPQHF,TGCGCCAGCAGCCAGGGTGGACCCAATCAGCCCCAGCATTTT
NA,TRBJ1-6,TRBV9,NA,CASSVDSLTNNSPLHF,TGTGCCAGCAGCGTAGACTCACTGACAAATAATTCACCCCTCCACTTT
NA,TRBJ1-4,TRBV18,TRBD1,CASSPDRGGNEKLFF,TGTGCCAGCTCACCAGACAGGGGCGGTAATGAAAAACTGTTTTTT
NA,TRBJ2-5,TRBV9,NA,CASSPDPGGETQYF,TGTGCCAGCAGCCCCGACCCCGGCGGAGAGACCCAGTACTTC
few,TRBJ2-1,TRBV30,TRBD2,CAWSLAGGRNNEQFF,TGTGCCTGGAGTCTAGCGGGGGGAAGAAACAATGAGCAGTTCTTC
NA,TRBJ2-3,TRBV19,TRBD2,CASARTSGGAGTDTQYF,TGTGCCAGCGCCCGGACTAGCGGGGGGGCGGGAACAGATACGCAGTATTTT
NA,TRBJ1-5,TRBV4-2,NA,CASSQEDGGSPQHF,TGTGCCAGCAGCCAAGAGGACGGGGGATCGCCCCAGCATTTT
NA,TRBJ2-3,TRBV7-2,NA,CASREITDTQYF,TGTGCCAGCAGGGAGATCACAGATACGCAGTATTTT
NA,TRBJ1-6,TRBV30,TRBD1,CAWSRDRGTMNNSPLHF,TGTGCCTGGAGTAGGGACAGGGGAACCATGAACAATTCACCCCTCCACTTT
NA,TRBJ1-2,TRBV11-2,NA,CASSYSYDYGYTF,TGTGCCAGCAGCTATTCGTATGACTATGGCTACACCTTC